The 11 T cell receptor beta chains below were found in one sample sequenced in a study of T cells in Graves' hyperthyroidism and ophthalmopathy. TCR beta CDR3 regions were amplified from RNA transcripts. First-round RT-PCR of the TCR CDR3 relied on the HTBI primer set. TCRdb redid the calling of the multiplex PCR reads with MiXCR, one entry per CDR3 protein. The profile shows around 500,000 distinct CDR3 sequences, approximately 16% of them singletons. Sequencing used blood. The receptors come from a woman in her 30s with Graves' ophthalmopathy.

This clonotype came up many times. The J gene is TRBJ2-7, the V gene TRBV28; a possible D gene is TRBD2 (6 bases). Trimming shortened V by 8 bases and J by 7 bases, and 21 bases separated the two germline ends. Germline assignment: CDR1 MDHEN and CDR2 SYDVKM. This CDR3 region has 14 residues. The CDR3 DNA follows: TGTGCCAGCGGTCTCTGGACCGGCGGAGGGGAGCAGTACTTC. Its translation: CASGLWTGGGEQYF.

At least ten counts were recorded for this clonotype. The gene calls are TRBV2 and TRBJ1-5; D is possibly TRBD1 (5 bases). The CDR3 spans 13 residues. Germline assignment: CDR1 SNHLY and CDR2 FYNNEI. The V end lost 6 bases, the J end lost 4 bases, and 10 bases lay between the germline ends. CDR3 loop: CASSLQVNQPQHF. The DNA for the CDR3 is TGTGCCAGCAGCTTACAGGTTAATCAGCCCCAGCATTTT.

This clonotype was counted ten times or more. This chain joins TRBV7-2 and TRBJ2-3; no definite D call. The CDR3 has 14 amino acids. Trimming took 4 bases from V and 2 from J, leaving 10 bases between them. Germline CDR1 and CDR2: SGHTA and FQGNSA. This CDR3 is CASSSQSPTDTQYF. CDR3 bases: TGTGCCAGCAGCTCACAGAGTCCCACAGATACGCAGTATTTT.

CDR3: CASSQGTSSNEQFF. DNA of the CDR3: TGTGCCAGCAGTCAGGGGACTAGCAGCAATGAGCAGTTCTTC. This chain uses TRBV9 with TRBJ2-1; 9 bases match TRBD2. The J segment lost 6 bases and the V segment lost 5 bases, leaving 6 bases of the junction unmatched. This CDR3 has 14 amino acids. CDR1 is SGDLS, CDR2 YYNGEE, per germline. Together with reference TRBV9 and TRBJ2-1, the CDR3 gives the full variable domain: DSGVTQTPKHLITATGQRVTLRCSPRSGDLSVYWYQQSLDQGLQFLIQYYNGEERAKGNILERFSAQQFPDLHSELNLSSLELGDSALYFCASSQGTSSNEQFFGPGTRLTVL.

Only a few counts were recorded for this clonotype. The CDR3 here is CASQTGTSGRTDTQYF. The CDR3 bases are TGTGCCAGCCAAACCGGGACTAGCGGGAGGACAGATACGCAGTATTTT. This sequence joins TRBV7-9 and TRBJ2-3; 15 bases are shared with TRBD2. The germline V gene encodes CDR1 SEHNR and CDR2 FQNEAQ (reference sequence). V trimming: 8 bases; J trimming: 3 bases; junction bases outside the gene matches: 6. There are 16 residues in the CDR3.

This clonotype was observed a few times. The chain is built from TRBV4-3 and TRBJ2-7; 7 bases are shared with TRBD2. J lost 1 base, V lost 2 bases, and 5 bases had no gene match. Germline V gene lookup returns CDR1 LGHNA and CDR2 YSLEER. The CDR3 length is 15 residues. CDR3 sequence (DNA): TGCGCCAGCAGCCAAAGTTCTAGCGGTTCCTACGAGCAGTACTTC. Its translation is CASSQSSSGSYEQYF.

This clonotype was seen repeatedly, ten times or more. The chain recombines TRBV3-1 with TRBJ1-1, with D possibly being TRBD1 (6 bases). Trimming cost V 1 base and J 0 bases, with 12 bases left between them. The length of the CDR3 is 16 residues. Germline lookup yields CDR1 LGHDT and CDR2 YNNKEL (reference sequence). The CDR3 bases are TGTGCCAGCAGCCAAGGGAGGGGGAAGGTGAACACTGAAGCTTTCTTT. This translates into CASSQGRGKVNTEAFF.

This clonotype was seen many times. The V call is TRBV7-2, the J call TRBJ2-5; D is undetermined. CDR1 and CDR2 (germline): SGHTA, FQGNSA. The length of the CDR3 is 16 residues. V lost 3 bases to trimming and J lost 4 bases, with 18 bases between them. The CDR3 loop reads CASSFTWASSLETQYF. CDR3 DNA sequence: TGTGCCAGCAGCTTTACCTGGGCTTCGTCGCTAGAGACCCAGTACTTC.

This clonotype turned up a few times. V is TRBV20-1 and J is TRBJ2-5, with 9 bases aligning to TRBD2. CDR1 DFQATT and CDR2 SNEGSKA come from the germline V gene (reference sequence). V trimming: 0 bases; J trimming: 3 bases; junction bases outside the gene matches: 11. The CDR3 is made up of 17 amino acids. In nucleotides, the CDR3 is TGCAGTGCTAGAGATCCCTGGACTAGCGAGATTAAAGAGACCCAGTACTTC. Translation gives CSARDPWTSEIKETQYF.

The V call is TRBV12-3 or TRBV12-4, the J call TRBJ2-1, with 12 bases identical to TRBD2. The ends lost 6 bases at V and 8 bases at J; junction bases unmatched: 8. The CDR3 has 15 amino acids. The CDR3 DNA sequence: TGTGCCAGCAGCCCGACTAGCGGGAGCACCCATGAGCAGTTCTTC. It yields the protein CASSPTSGSTHEQFF.

This chain connects TRBV19 to TRBJ2-5; D perhaps matches TRBD2 (5 bases). The V gene's germline CDR1 is LNHDA and CDR2 SQIVND (reference sequence). The CDR3 totals 13 residues. V lost 3 bases to trimming and J lost 4 bases, with 9 bases between them. CDR3 sequence reads: CASSIGLPETQYF. In DNA, the CDR3 is TGTGCCAGTAGTATCGGACTCCCAGAGACCCAGTACTTC.